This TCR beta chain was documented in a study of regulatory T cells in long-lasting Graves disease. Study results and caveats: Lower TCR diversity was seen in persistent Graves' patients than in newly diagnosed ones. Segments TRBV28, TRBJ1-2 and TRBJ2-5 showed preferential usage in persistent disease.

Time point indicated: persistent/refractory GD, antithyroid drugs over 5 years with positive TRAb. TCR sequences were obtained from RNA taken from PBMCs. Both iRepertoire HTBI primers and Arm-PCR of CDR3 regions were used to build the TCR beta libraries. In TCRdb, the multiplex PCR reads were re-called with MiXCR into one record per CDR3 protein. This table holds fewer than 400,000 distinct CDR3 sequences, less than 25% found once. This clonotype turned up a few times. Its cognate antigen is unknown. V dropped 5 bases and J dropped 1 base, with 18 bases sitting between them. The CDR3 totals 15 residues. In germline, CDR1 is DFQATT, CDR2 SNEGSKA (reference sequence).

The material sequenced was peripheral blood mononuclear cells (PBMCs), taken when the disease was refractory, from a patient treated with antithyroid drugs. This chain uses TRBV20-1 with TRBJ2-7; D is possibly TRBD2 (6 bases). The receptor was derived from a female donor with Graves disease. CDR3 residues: CSAGNGGKLSYEQYF. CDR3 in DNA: TGCAGTGCTGGAAATGGGGGGAAGCTATCCTACGAGCAGTACTTC.